Included here is one T cell receptor (beta chain) sequence, with context. The target antigen is unknown. This sample stems from a study of T cell repertoires in cytomegalovirus infection. TCRdb recomputed calls from the reads with MiXCR, one row per CDR3 protein. The data show just over 450,000 distinct CDR3 sequences, about 42% seen once. V lost 2 bases and J lost 0; bases outside the gene matches: 5. Germline CDR1 SEHNR, CDR2 FQNEAQ (reference sequence). This CDR3 spans 16 amino acids. The specimen comprised cultured PBMCs, sampled from culture after CMV antigen stimulation. The origin of this receptor is a human donor in good health (CMV status not recorded). Some clones in this sample may be carry-over from other donors' samples. This chain uses TRBV7-9 with TRBJ2-3; 7 bases map to TRBD2. CDR3 bases: TGTGCCAGCAGCTTAACCTTAGCGGGCAGCACAGATACGCAGTATTTT. This codes for CASSLTLAGSTDTQYF.